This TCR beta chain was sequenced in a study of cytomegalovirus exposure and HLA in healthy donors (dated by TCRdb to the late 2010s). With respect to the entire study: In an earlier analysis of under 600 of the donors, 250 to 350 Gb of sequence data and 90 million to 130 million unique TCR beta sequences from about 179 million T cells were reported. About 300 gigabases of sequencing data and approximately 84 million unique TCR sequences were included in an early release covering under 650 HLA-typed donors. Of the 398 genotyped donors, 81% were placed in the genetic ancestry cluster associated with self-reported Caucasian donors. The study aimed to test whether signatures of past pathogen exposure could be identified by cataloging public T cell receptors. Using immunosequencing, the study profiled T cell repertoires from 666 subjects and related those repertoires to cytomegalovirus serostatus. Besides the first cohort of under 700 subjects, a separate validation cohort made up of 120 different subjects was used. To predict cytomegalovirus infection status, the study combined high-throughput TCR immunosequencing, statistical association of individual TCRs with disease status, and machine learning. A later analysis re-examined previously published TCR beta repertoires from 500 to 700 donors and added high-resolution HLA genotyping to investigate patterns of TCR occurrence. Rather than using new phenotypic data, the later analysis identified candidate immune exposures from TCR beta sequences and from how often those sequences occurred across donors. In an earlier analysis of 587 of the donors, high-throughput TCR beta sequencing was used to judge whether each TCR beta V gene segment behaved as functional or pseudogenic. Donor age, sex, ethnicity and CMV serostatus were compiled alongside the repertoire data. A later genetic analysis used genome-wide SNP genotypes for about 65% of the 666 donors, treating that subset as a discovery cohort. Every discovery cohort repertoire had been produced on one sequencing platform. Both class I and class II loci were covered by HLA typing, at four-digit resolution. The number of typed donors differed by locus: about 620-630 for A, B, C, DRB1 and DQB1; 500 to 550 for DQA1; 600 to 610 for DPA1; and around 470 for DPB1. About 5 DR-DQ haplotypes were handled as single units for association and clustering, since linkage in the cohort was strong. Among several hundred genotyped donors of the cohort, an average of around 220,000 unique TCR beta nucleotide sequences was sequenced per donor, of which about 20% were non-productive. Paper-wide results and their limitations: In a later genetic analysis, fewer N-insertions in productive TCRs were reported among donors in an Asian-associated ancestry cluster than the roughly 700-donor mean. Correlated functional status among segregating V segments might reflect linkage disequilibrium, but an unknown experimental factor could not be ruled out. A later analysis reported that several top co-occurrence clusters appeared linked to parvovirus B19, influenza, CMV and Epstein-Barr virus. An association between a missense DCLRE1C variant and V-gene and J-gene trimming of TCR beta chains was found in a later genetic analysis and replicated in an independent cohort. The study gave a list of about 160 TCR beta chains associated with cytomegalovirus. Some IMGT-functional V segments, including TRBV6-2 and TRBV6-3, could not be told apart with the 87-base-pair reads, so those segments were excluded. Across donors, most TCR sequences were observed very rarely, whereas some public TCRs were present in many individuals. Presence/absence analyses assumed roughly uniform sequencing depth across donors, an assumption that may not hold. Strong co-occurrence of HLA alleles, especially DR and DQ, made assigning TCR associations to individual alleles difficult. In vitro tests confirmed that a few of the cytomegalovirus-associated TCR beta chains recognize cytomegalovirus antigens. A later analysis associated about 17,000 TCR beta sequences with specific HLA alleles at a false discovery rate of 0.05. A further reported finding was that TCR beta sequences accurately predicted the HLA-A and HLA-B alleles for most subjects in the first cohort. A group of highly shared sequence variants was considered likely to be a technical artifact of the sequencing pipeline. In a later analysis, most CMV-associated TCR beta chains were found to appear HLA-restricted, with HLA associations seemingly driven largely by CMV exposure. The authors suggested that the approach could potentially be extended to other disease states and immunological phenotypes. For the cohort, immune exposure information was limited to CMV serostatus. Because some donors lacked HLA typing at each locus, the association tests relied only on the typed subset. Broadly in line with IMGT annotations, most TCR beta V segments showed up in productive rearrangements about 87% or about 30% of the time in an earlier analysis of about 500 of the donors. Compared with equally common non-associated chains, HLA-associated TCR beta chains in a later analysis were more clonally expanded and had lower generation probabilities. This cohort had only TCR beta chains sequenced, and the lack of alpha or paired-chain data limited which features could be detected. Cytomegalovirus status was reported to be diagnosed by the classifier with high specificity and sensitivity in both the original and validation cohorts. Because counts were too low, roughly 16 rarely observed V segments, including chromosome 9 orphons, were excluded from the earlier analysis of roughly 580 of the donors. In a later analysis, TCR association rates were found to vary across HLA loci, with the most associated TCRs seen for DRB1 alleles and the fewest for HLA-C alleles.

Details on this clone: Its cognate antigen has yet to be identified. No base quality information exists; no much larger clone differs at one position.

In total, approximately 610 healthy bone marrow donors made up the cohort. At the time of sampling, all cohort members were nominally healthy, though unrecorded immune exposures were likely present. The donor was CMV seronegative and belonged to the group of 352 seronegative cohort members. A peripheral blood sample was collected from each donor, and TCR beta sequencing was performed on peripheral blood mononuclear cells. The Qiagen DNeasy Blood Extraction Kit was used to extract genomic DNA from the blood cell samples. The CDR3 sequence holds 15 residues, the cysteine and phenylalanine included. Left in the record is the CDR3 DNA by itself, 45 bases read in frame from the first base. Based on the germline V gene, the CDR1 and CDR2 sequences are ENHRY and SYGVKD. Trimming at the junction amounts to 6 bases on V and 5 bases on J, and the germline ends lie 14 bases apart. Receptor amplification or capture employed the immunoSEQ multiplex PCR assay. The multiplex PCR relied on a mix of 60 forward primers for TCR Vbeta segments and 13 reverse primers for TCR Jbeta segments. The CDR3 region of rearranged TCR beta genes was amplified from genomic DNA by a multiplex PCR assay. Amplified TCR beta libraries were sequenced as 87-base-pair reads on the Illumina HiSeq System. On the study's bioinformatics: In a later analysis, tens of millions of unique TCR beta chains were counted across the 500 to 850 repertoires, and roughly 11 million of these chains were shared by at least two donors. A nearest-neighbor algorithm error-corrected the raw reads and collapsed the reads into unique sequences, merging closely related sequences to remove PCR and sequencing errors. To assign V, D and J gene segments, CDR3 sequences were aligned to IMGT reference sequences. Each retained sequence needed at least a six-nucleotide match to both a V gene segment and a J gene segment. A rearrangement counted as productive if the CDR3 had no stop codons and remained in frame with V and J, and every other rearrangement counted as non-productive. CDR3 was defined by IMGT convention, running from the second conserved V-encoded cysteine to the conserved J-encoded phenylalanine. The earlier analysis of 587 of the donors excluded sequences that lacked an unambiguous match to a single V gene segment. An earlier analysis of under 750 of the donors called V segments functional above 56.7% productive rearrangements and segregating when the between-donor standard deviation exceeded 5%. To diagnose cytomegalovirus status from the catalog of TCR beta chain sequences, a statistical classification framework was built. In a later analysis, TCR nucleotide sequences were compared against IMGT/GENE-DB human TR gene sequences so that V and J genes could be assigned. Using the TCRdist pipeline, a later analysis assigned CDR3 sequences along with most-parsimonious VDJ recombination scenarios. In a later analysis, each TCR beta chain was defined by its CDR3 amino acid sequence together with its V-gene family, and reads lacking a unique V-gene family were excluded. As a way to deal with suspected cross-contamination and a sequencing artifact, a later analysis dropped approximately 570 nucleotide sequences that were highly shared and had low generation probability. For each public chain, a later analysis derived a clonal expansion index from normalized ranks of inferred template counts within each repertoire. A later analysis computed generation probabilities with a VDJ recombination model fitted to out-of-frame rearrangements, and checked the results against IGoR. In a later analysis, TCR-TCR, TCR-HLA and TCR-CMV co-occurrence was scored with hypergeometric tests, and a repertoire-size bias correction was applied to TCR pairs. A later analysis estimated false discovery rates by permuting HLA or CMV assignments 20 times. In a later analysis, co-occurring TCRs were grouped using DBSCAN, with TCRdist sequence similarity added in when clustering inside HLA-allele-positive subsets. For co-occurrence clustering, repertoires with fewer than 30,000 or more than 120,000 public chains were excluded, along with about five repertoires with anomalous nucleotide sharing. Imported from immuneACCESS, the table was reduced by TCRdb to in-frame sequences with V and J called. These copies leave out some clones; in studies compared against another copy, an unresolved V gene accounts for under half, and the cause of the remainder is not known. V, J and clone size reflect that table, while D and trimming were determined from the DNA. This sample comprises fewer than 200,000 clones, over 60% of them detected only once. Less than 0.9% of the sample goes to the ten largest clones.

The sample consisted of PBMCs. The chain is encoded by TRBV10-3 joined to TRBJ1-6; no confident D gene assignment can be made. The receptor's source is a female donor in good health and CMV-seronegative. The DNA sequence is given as TGTGCCATCAGCCCCATTCCTCCGGATAATTCACCCCTCCACTTT. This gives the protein CAISPIPPDNSPLHF.